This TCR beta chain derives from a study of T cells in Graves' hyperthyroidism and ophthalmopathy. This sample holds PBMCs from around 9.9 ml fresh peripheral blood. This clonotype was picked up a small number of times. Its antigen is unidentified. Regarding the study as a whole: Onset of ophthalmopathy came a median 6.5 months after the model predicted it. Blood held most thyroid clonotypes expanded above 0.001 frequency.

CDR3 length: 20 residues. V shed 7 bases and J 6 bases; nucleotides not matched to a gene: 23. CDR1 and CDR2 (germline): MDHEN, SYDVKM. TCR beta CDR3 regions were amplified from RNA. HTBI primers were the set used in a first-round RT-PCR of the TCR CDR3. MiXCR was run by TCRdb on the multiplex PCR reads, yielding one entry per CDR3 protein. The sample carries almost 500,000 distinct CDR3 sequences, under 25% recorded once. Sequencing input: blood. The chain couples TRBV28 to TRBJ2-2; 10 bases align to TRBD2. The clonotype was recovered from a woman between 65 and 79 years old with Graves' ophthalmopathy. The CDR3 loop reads CASISRLAGPRVQGSGELFF. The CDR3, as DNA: TGTGCCAGCATATCGCGACTAGCGGGCCCCCGTGTTCAGGGCTCCGGGGAGCTGTTTTTT.